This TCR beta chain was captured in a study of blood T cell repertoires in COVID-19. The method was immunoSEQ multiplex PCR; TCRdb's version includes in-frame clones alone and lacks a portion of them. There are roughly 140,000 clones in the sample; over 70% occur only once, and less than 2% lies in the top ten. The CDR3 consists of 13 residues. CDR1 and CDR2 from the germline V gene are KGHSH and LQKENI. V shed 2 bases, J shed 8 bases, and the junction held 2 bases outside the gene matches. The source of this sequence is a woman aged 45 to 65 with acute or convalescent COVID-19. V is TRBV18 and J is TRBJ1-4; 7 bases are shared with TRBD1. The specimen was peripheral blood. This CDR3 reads CASSPGQEEKLFF. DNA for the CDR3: TGTGCCAGCTCACCAGGACAGGAAGAAAAACTGTTTTTT.